These T cell receptor beta chains were read from a single sample in a study of cytotoxic CD8 clonotypes in ibrutinib-treated CLL. Sequencing used immunoSEQ multiplex PCR; TCRdb keeps in-frame clones, though not all of them. The top ten hold 13% of the sample, which has approximately 42,000 clones, over 60% seen once. The sample here was PBMCs, taken after 12 months of ibrutinib treatment. These receptor sequences come from a human donor with chronic lymphocytic leukemia. CDR3s include the opening cysteine and the closing phenylalanine or tryptophan. The D gene is left open where the match is weak. Where a row states a size, it is once, few, many or the class of an expanded clone; other rows omit it.

j_call: TRBJ1-1
clone_size: few
v_call: TRBV25-1
d_call: -
cdr3_aa: CASSHLNTEAFF
cdr3_nt: TGTGCCAGCTCCCATTTGAACACTGAAGCTTTCTTT

j_call: TRBJ2-1
clone_size: -
v_call: TRBV4-3
d_call: TRBD2
cdr3_aa: CASSQDFSGTLNEQFF
cdr3_nt: TGCGCCAGCAGCCAAGATTTCAGCGGGACCCTCAATGAGCAGTTCTTC

j_call: TRBJ1-1
clone_size: few
v_call: TRBV27
d_call: -
cdr3_aa: CASSLQGQRDTEAFF
cdr3_nt: TGTGCCAGCAGTTTGCAGGGGCAAAGGGACACTGAAGCTTTCTTT

j_call: TRBJ2-5
clone_size: -
v_call: TRBV7-9
d_call: -
cdr3_aa: CASSPYGSDGVQETQYF
cdr3_nt: TGTGCCAGCAGCCCCTACGGGAGCGATGGGGTCCAAGAGACCCAGTACTTC

j_call: TRBJ1-4
clone_size: -
v_call: TRBV30
d_call: TRBD1
cdr3_aa: CAWSGAGGNEKLFF
cdr3_nt: TGTGCCTGGAGTGGGGCAGGGGGAAATGAAAAACTGTTTTTT

j_call: TRBJ1-4
clone_size: -
v_call: TRBV5-6
d_call: -
cdr3_aa: CASRSWQGRRTNEKLFF
cdr3_nt: TGTGCCAGCAGGAGTTGGCAGGGCCGGAGGACTAATGAAAAACTGTTTTTT

j_call: TRBJ1-1
clone_size: -
v_call: TRBV9
d_call: -
cdr3_aa: CASSVGSGLAAEAFF
cdr3_nt: TGTGCCAGCAGCGTAGGATCAGGGTTAGCGGCTGAAGCTTTCTTT

j_call: TRBJ1-1
clone_size: few
v_call: TRBV20-1
d_call: -
cdr3_aa: CSAMGHEAFF
cdr3_nt: TGCAGTGCTATGGGACACGAAGCTTTCTTT

j_call: TRBJ2-2
clone_size: -
v_call: TRBV5-1
d_call: TRBD2
cdr3_aa: CASSYAGGPNGELFF
cdr3_nt: TGCGCCAGCAGCTACGCGGGAGGGCCGAACGGGGAGCTGTTTTTT

j_call: TRBJ2-7
clone_size: -
v_call: TRBV27
d_call: -
cdr3_aa: CASSLGTGLGEQYF
cdr3_nt: TGTGCCAGCAGTCTTGGTACGGGGTTGGGCGAGCAGTACTTC

j_call: TRBJ2-7
clone_size: -
v_call: TRBV5-6
d_call: -
cdr3_aa: CASSGTGVYEQYF
cdr3_nt: TGTGCCAGCAGCGGCACGGGCGTTTACGAGCAGTACTTC

j_call: TRBJ2-2
clone_size: -
v_call: TRBV9
d_call: TRBD2
cdr3_aa: CASSRTSGRSSGELFF
cdr3_nt: TGTGCCAGCAGCCGGACTAGCGGGAGGAGTTCCGGGGAGCTGTTTTTT

j_call: TRBJ2-7
clone_size: few
v_call: TRBV7-9
d_call: -
cdr3_aa: CASSSTPASSYEQYF
cdr3_nt: TGTGCCAGCAGCTCGACCCCGGCAAGCTCCTACGAGCAGTACTTC

j_call: TRBJ1-5
clone_size: -
v_call: TRBV4-3
d_call: TRBD1
cdr3_aa: CASSQTTGSGQPQHF
cdr3_nt: TGCGCCAGCAGCCAAACGACAGGGAGCGGGCAGCCCCAGCATTTT

j_call: TRBJ1-5
clone_size: few
v_call: TRBV6-1
d_call: -
cdr3_aa: CASVETGRNQPQHF
cdr3_nt: TGTGCCAGCGTGGAAACAGGGCGCAATCAGCCCCAGCATTTT

j_call: TRBJ2-2
clone_size: -
v_call: TRBV5-5
d_call: -
cdr3_aa: CASSWERETGELFF
cdr3_nt: TGTGCCAGCAGCTGGGAAAGGGAGACCGGGGAGCTGTTTTTT

j_call: TRBJ2-1
clone_size: -
v_call: TRBV21-1
d_call: -
cdr3_aa: CASSKLGQCNEQFF
cdr3_nt: TGTGCCAGCAGCAAATTGGGACAGTGCAATGAGCAGTTCTTC

j_call: TRBJ2-7
clone_size: -
v_call: TRBV30
d_call: -
cdr3_aa: CASSGGTYEQYF
cdr3_nt: TGTGCCTCCTCCGGGGGAACCTACGAGCAGTACTTC

j_call: TRBJ2-2
clone_size: -
v_call: TRBV14
d_call: -
cdr3_aa: CASSQDGGGGTGELFF
cdr3_nt: TGTGCCAGCAGCCAAGATGGAGGGGGTGGAACCGGGGAGCTGTTTTTT

j_call: TRBJ1-4
clone_size: -
v_call: TRBV10-2
d_call: -
cdr3_aa: CASSETGFPNEKLFF
cdr3_nt: TGCGCCAGCAGTGAAACCGGCTTTCCTAATGAAAAACTGTTTTTT

j_call: TRBJ2-2
clone_size: -
v_call: TRBV5-4
d_call: -
cdr3_aa: CASSFNTGGGGELFF
cdr3_nt: TGTGCCAGCAGCTTTAACACCGGGGGAGGCGGGGAGCTGTTTTTT

j_call: TRBJ1-1
clone_size: once
v_call: TRBV19
d_call: -
cdr3_aa: CATQRGLSNTEAFF
cdr3_nt: TGTGCCACCCAGCGGGGGCTGAGTAACACTGAAGCTTTCTTT

j_call: TRBJ1-3
clone_size: few
v_call: TRBV5-4
d_call: -
cdr3_aa: CASSWATASGNTIYF
cdr3_nt: TGTGCCAGCAGCTGGGCCACAGCCTCTGGAAACACCATATATTTT

j_call: TRBJ2-3
clone_size: -
v_call: TRBV7-6
d_call: -
cdr3_aa: CASSLAQGFSRDTQYF
cdr3_nt: TGTGCCAGCAGCTTAGCGCAAGGCTTCTCGAGGGATACGCAGTATTTT

j_call: TRBJ2-1
clone_size: -
v_call: TRBV19
d_call: TRBD2
cdr3_aa: CATGGPSGAPYNEQFF
cdr3_nt: TGTGCCACCGGGGGTCCTAGCGGGGCCCCTTACAATGAGCAGTTCTTC

j_call: TRBJ2-7
clone_size: -
v_call: TRBV7-2
d_call: TRBD1
cdr3_aa: CASSSGQGMDEQYF
cdr3_nt: TGTGCCAGCAGCTCGGGACAGGGTATGGACGAGCAGTACTTC

j_call: TRBJ2-3
clone_size: many
v_call: TRBV9
d_call: -
cdr3_aa: CASSLTVTDTQYF
cdr3_nt: TGTGCCAGCAGTCTCACAGTCACAGATACGCAGTATTTT

j_call: TRBJ2-3
clone_size: -
v_call: TRBV7-8
d_call: -
cdr3_aa: CASSLNTVGGKSDTQYF
cdr3_nt: TGTGCCAGCAGCTTGAACACCGTGGGGGGCAAGTCAGATACGCAGTATTTT

j_call: TRBJ2-2
clone_size: -
v_call: TRBV7-9
d_call: -
cdr3_aa: CASSPGTVFALFF
cdr3_nt: TGTGCCAGCAGCCCGGGGACGGTCTTCGCGCTGTTTTTT

j_call: TRBJ2-3
clone_size: -
v_call: TRBV7-8
d_call: TRBD2
cdr3_aa: CASSPNRDYRLDTQYF
cdr3_nt: TGTGCCAGCAGCCCGAACCGGGACTACCGCTTGGATACGCAGTATTTT

j_call: TRBJ1-1
clone_size: -
v_call: TRBV6-5
d_call: TRBD1
cdr3_aa: CASSYRRDRMNTEAFF
cdr3_nt: TGTGCCAGCAGTTACCGCCGGGACAGGATGAACACTGAAGCTTTCTTT

j_call: TRBJ2-3
clone_size: -
v_call: TRBV29-1
d_call: -
cdr3_aa: CSVDGGTDTQYF
cdr3_nt: TGCAGCGTTGATGGAGGGACAGATACGCAGTATTTT

j_call: TRBJ2-5
clone_size: -
v_call: TRBV9
d_call: -
cdr3_aa: CASSPDPQQGTQYF
cdr3_nt: TGTGCCAGCAGCCCCGACCCACAACAGGGAACCCAGTACTTC

j_call: TRBJ2-7
clone_size: -
v_call: TRBV13
d_call: -
cdr3_aa: CASSLSGYEQYF
cdr3_nt: TGTGCCAGCAGCTTATCCGGGTACGAGCAGTACTTC

j_call: TRBJ2-7
clone_size: -
v_call: TRBV29-1
d_call: -
cdr3_aa: CSVGEAGHYEQYF
cdr3_nt: TGCAGCGTTGGTGAAGCGGGCCACTACGAGCAGTACTTC

j_call: TRBJ2-6
clone_size: -
v_call: TRBV5-1
d_call: -
cdr3_aa: CASSLSAGANVLTF
cdr3_nt: TGCGCCAGCAGCTTGTCAGCCGGGGCCAACGTCCTGACTTTC

j_call: TRBJ2-2
clone_size: -
v_call: TRBV4-3
d_call: -
cdr3_aa: CASSSRTTGELFF
cdr3_nt: TGCGCCAGCAGCTCCCGGACTACCGGGGAGCTGTTTTTT

j_call: TRBJ2-2
clone_size: -
v_call: TRBV7-3
d_call: TRBD2
cdr3_aa: CASSRTSGSTGELFF
cdr3_nt: TGTGCCAGCAGCCGGACTAGCGGTTCCACCGGGGAGCTGTTTTTT

j_call: TRBJ2-7
clone_size: -
v_call: TRBV5-6
d_call: -
cdr3_aa: CASSLRRPPYEQYF
cdr3_nt: TGTGCCAGCAGCTTGCGAAGGCCGCCCTACGAGCAGTACTTC

j_call: TRBJ1-3
clone_size: -
v_call: TRBV18
d_call: TRBD1
cdr3_aa: CASSPPDRGSGNTIYF
cdr3_nt: TGTGCCAGCTCACCTCCCGACAGGGGGTCTGGAAACACCATATATTTT

j_call: TRBJ2-3
clone_size: -
v_call: TRBV5-6
d_call: -
cdr3_aa: CASSLIDSTDTQYF
cdr3_nt: TGTGCCAGCAGCTTGATTGATAGCACAGATACGCAGTATTTT

j_call: TRBJ2-1
clone_size: -
v_call: TRBV27
d_call: -
cdr3_aa: CASSLALYNEQFF
cdr3_nt: TGTGCCAGCAGTTTGGCCCTCTACAATGAGCAGTTCTTC

j_call: TRBJ2-1
clone_size: -
v_call: TRBV7-9
d_call: TRBD2
cdr3_aa: CASSLAPSGRASEQFF
cdr3_nt: TGTGCCAGCAGCTTAGCTCCTAGCGGGAGGGCCAGTGAGCAGTTCTTC